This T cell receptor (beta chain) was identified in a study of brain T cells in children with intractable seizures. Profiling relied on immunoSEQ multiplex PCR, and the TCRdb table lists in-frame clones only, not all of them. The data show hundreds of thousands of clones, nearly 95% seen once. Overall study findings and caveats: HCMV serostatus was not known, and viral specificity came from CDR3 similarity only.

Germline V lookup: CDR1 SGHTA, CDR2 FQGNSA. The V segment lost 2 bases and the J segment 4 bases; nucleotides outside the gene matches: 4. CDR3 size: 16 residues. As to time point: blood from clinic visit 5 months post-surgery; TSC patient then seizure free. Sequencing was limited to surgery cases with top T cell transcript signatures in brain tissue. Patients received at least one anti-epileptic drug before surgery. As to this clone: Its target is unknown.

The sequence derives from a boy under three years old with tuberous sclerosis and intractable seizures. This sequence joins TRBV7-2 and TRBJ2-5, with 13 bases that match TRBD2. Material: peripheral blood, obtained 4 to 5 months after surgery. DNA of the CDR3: TGTGCCAGCAGCTTAACTAGCGGGGGGGCAGGAGAGACCCAGTACTTC. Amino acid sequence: CASSLTSGGAGETQYF.